This TCR beta chain stems from a study of blood T cells in healthy people across ages. For the study at large: Template switching captured about one barcoded beta molecule per two T cells.

Together with a sample-barcoded 5' primer, a J-beta primer mix was included in a second PCR lasting about 6 to 11 cycles. MiXCR, run by TCRdb on the 5' RACE reads, gives a single entry per CDR3 protein. This table holds hundreds of thousands of distinct CDR3 sequences, around half found once. The sample comprised blood. This clonotype originated in a woman aged 60-70 years in good health.

CDR3 sequence reads: CSVSGTKQGDTQYF. DNA of the CDR3: TGCAGCGTCTCGGGGACTAAACAGGGGGATACGCAGTATTTT. The chain has TRBV29-1 and TRBJ2-3; D possibly uses TRBD1 or TRBD2 (7 bases each). Trimming removed 6 bases at V and 6 bases at J, with 19 bases between. The CDR3 extends over 14 amino acids. Germline V CDR1 and CDR2: SQVTM, ANQGSEA.